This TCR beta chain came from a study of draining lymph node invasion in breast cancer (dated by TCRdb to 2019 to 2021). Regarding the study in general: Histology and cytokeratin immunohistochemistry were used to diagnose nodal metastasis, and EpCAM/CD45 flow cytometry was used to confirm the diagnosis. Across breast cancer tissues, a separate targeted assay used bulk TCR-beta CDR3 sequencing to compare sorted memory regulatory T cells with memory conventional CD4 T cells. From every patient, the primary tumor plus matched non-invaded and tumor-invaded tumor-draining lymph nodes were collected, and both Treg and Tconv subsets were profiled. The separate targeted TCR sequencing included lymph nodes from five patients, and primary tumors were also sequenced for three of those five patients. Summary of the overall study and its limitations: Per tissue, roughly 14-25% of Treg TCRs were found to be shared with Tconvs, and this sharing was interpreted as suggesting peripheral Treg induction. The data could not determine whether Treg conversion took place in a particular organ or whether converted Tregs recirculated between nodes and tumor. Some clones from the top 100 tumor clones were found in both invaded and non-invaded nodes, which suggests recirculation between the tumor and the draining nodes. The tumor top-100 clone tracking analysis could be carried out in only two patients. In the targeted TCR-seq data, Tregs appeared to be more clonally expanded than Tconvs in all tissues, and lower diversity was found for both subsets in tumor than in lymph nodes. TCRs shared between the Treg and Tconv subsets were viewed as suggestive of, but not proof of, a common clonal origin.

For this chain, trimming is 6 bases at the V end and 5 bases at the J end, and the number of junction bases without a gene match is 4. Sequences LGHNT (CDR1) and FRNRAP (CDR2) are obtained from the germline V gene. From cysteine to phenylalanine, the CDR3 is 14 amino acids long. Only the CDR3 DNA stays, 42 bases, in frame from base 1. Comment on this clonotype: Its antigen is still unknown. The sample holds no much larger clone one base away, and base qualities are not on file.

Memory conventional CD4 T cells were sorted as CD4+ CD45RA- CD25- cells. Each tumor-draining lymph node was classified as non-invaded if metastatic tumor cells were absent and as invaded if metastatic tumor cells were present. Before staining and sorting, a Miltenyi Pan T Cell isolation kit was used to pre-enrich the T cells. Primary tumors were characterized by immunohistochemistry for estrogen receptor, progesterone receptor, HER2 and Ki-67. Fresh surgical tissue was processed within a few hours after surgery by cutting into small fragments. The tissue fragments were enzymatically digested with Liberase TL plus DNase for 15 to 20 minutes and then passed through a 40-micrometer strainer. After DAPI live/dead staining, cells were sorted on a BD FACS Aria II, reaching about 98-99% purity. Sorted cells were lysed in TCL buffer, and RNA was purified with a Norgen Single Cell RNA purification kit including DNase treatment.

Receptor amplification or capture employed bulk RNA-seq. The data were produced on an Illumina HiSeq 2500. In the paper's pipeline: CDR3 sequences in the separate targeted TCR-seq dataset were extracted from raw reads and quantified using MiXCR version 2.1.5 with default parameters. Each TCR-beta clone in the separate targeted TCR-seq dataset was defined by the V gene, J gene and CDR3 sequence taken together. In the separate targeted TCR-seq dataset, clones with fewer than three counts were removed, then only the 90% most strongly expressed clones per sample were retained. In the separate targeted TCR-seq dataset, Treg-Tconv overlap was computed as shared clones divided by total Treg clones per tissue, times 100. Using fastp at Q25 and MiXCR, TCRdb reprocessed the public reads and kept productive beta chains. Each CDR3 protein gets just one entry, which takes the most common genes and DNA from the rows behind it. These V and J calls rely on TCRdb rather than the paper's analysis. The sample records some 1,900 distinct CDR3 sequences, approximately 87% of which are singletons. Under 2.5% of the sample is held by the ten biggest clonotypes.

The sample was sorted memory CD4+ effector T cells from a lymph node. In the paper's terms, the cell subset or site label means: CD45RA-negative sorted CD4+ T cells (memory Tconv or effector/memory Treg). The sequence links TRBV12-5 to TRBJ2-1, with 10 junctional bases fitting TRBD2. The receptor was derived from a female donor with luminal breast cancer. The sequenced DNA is TGTGCTAGTGGACCTAGCGGGGGAGACAATGAGCAGTTCTTC. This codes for CASGPSGGDNEQFF. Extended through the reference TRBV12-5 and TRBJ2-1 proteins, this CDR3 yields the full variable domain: DARVTQTPRHKVTEMGQEVTMRCQPILGHNTVFWYRQTMMQGLELLAYFRNRAPLDDSGMPKDRFSAEMPDATLATLKIQPSEPRDSAVYFCASGPSGGDNEQFFGPGTRLTVL.